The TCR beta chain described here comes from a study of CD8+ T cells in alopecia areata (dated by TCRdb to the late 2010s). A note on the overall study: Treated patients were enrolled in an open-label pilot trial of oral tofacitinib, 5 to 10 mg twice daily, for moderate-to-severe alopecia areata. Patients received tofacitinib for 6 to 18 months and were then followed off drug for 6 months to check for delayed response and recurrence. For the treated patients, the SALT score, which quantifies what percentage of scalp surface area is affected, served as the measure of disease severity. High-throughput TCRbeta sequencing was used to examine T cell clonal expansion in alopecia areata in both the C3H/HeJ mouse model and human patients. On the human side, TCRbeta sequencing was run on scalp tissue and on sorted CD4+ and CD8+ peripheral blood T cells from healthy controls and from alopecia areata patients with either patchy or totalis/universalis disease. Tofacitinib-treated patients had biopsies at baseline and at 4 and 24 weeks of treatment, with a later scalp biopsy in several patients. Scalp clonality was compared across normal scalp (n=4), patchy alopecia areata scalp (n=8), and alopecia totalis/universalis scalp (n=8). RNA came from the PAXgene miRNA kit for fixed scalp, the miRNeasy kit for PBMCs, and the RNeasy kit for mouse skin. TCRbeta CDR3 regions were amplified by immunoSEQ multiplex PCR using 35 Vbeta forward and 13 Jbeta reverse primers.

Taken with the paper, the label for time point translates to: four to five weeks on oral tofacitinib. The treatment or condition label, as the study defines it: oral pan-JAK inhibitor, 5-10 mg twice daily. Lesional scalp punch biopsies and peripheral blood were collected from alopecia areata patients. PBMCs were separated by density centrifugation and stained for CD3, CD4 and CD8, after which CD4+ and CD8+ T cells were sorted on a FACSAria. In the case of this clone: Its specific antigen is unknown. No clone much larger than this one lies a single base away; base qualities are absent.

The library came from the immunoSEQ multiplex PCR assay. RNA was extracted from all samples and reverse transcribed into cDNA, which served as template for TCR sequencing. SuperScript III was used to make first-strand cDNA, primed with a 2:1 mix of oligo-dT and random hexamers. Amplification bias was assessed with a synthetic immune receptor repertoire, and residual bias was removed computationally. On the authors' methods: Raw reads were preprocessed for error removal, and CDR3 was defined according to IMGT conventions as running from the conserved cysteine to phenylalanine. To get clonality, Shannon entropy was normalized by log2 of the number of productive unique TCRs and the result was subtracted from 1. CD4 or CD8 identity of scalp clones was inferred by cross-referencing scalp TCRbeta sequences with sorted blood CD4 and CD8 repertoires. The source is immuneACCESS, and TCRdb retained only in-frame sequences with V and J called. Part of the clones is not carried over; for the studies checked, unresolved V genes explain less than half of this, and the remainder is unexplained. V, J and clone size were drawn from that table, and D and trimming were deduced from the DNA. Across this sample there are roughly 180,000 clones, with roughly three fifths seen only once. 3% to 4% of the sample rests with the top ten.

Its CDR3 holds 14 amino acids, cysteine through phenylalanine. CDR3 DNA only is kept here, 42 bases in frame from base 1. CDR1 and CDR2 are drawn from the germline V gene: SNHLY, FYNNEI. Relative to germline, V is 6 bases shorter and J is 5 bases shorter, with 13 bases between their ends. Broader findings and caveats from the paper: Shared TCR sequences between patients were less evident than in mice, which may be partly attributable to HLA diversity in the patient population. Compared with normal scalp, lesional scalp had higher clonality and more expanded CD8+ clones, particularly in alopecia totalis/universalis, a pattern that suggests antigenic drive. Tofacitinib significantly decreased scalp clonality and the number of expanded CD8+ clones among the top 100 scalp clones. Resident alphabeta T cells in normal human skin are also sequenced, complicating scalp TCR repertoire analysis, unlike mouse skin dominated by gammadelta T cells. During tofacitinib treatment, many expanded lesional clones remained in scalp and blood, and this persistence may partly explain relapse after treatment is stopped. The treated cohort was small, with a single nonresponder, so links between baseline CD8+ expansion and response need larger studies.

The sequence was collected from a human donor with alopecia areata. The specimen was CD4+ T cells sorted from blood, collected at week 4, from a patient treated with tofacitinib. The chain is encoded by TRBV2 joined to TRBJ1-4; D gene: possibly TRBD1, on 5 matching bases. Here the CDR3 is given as CASRVGVVNEKLFF. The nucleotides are TGTGCCAGCAGAGTGGGGGTCGTGAATGAAAAACTGTTTTTT.